Shown below are 27 T cell receptor beta chains from a single sample sequenced in a study of T cell clusters in autoimmune cytopenias. Multiplex touch-down PCR amplified TRB using TRB-A and TRB-B pools in one tube. TCRdb processed the multiplex PCR reads again and assigns one entry to each CDR3 protein, with no DNA. This table holds roughly 8,100 distinct CDR3 sequences. Each sample's input was roughly 230 ng genomic DNA, some 40,000 genome equivalents. Sequencing input: peripheral blood. Source of these receptors: a human donor with an autoimmune cytopenia or autoimmune hepatitis (not recorded which).

V is TRBV15 and J is TRBJ2-3; TCRdb lists TRBD1, though no DNA is available to test this call. This CDR3 has 18 residues. Looked up from germline, CDR1 is LNHNV and CDR2 is YYDKDF (reference sequence). The CDR3 region is CATSRGLLTGQSTDTQYF.

The V and J genes are TRBV6-5 and TRBJ2-3; TCRdb calls TRBD2, which cannot be checked without DNA. Germline CDR1 MNHEY, CDR2 SVGAGI. CDR3 length equals 13 residues. This CDR3 is CAISGEEGGTQYF.

The chain combines TRBV7-2 with TRBJ1-1; TCRdb returns TRBD1, unconfirmable since there is no DNA. Germline V gene lookup returns CDR1 SGHTA and CDR2 FQGNSA. CDR3 length equals 15 residues. CDR3 residues: CASSHVVGKGTEAFF.

The chain joins TRBV29-1 to TRBJ2-1; checking the TCRdb D call of TRBD1 is not possible without DNA. Looked up from germline, CDR1 is SQVTM and CDR2 is ANQGSEA. This CDR3 has 14 residues. CDR3 sequence reads: CSVGRPGGYNEQFF.

In terms of frequency, this clonotype is medium-sized. The chain uses TRBV29-1 and TRBJ2-4; TCRdb's D call, TRBD1, is unchecked because there is no DNA. Germline CDR1 is SQVTM and CDR2 is ANQGSEA. The CDR3 totals 12 residues. The chain's CDR3 is CTPKGRKNIQYF.

This clonotype shows up as medium-sized by frequency. This chain connects TRBV11-1 to TRBJ2-5; TCRdb outputs TRBD1, but without DNA this stays unchecked. The germline V gene encodes CDR1 SGHAT and CDR2 FQDESV (reference sequence). This CDR3 region has 13 residues. The CDR3 loop reads CASSRDREETQYF.

This clonotype ranks as medium-sized in terms of frequency. The genes are TRBV12-3 or TRBV12-4 and TRBJ2-3. The length of the CDR3 is 14 residues. The CDR3: CASSFLGGKDTQYF.

This clonotype is labeled medium-sized based on frequency. The chain links TRBV30 to TRBJ2-1; TCRdb reports TRBD2, a call that lacks DNA to check it against. The CDR3 spans 14 residues. Per germline, CDR1 GTSNPN and CDR2 SVGIG (reference sequence). The CDR3 sequence: CAWGRLARNNEQFF.

This sequence joins TRBV7-4 and TRBJ2-7; without DNA, the TCRdb call of TRBD2 cannot be checked. The germline gives CDR1 SGHVT, CDR2 SQSDAQ. The CDR3 is made up of 18 amino acids. This CDR3 is CASSYKPYSGGAVYEQYF.

The rearrangement uses TRBV5-5 and TRBJ2-5; there is no DNA to check the TCRdb D call of TRBD1. CDR1 is SGHKS and CDR2 is YYEKEE in the germline V gene (reference sequence). The CDR3 is made up of 15 amino acids. The CDR3 spells CASSFRQAQQETQYF.

Judged by frequency, this clonotype is medium-sized. The chain is built from TRBV19 and TRBJ2-1. CDR1 and CDR2 (germline): LNHDA, SQIVND (reference sequence). This CDR3 is built from 13 residues. This CDR3 is CASSIARGNEQFF.

The chain couples TRBV5-1 to TRBJ1-2. This CDR3 region has 14 residues. CDR1 SGHRS and CDR2 YFSETQ come from the germline V gene. CDR3 protein: CASSLEGNSEGYTF. The full variable domain, rest sourced from reference TRBV5-1 and TRBJ1-2, is KAGVTQTPRYLIKTRGQQVTLSCSPISGHRSVSWYQQTPGQGLQFLFEYFSETQRNKGNFPGRFSGRQFSNSRSEMNVSTLELGDSALYLCASSLEGNSEGYTFGSGTRLTVV.

By frequency, this clonotype registers medium-sized. The J gene is TRBJ1-4, the V gene TRBV5-5; TCRdb selects TRBD1, and the lack of DNA leaves this call unchecked. From germline, CDR1 is SGHKS and CDR2 YYEKEE (reference sequence). This CDR3 has 15 residues. The CDR3 spells CASSPQDRTNEKLFF. The entire variable domain, with the rest obtained from reference TRBV5-5 and TRBJ1-4, is as follows: DAGVTQSPTHLIKTRGQQVTLRCSPISGHKSVSWYQQVLGQGPQFIFQYYEKEERGRGNFPDRFSARQFPNYSSELNVNALLLGDSALYLCASSPQDRTNEKLFFGSGTQLSVL.

The chain recombines TRBV20-1 with TRBJ2-3; checking the TCRdb D call of TRBD1 is not possible without DNA. Germline values: CDR1 DFQATT, CDR2 SNEGSKA (reference sequence). The CDR3 loop spans 11 amino acids. The CDR3 loop is CSAGVVDTQYF.

CDR3 sequence: CASPPPGGALNEQYF. The V call is TRBV28, the J call TRBJ2-7; TCRdb's D call, TRBD1, is unchecked because there is no DNA. CDR3 size: 15 residues. Germline-derived CDR1 and CDR2 are MDHEN and SYDVKM.

The V call is TRBV11-2, the J call TRBJ1-6. The CDR3 spans 14 residues. The V gene's germline CDR1 is SGHAT and CDR2 FQNNGV. CDR3 amino acids: CASSGGRTNSPLHF.

V and J are TRBV6-5 and TRBJ1-3; TCRdb names TRBD1, which stays unverified in the absence of DNA. Germline CDR1 MNHEY, CDR2 SVGAGI. This CDR3 is built from 16 residues. CDR3 region: CASSYGSGVIGNTIYF.

This clonotype ranks as medium-sized in terms of frequency. The chain couples TRBV19 to TRBJ2-2; TCRdb lists TRBD1, though no DNA is available to test this call. The CDR3 is 14 amino acids. Germline V gene lookup returns CDR1 LNHDA and CDR2 SQIVND (reference sequence). Here the CDR3 reads CASSIGTGSGELFF.

By frequency, this clonotype is medium-sized (0.01 to 0.1%). V and J are TRBV29-1 and TRBJ2-7. CDR1 is SQVTM and CDR2 is ANQGSEA in the germline V gene. This CDR3 contains 12 residues. CDR3 region: CSVARSNYEQYF.

Measured by frequency, this clonotype is medium-sized (0.01 to 0.1%). The chain joins TRBV6-5 to TRBJ2-5; TCRdb selects TRBD1, and the lack of DNA leaves this call unchecked. The CDR3 runs 13 residues. The germline gives CDR1 MNHEY, CDR2 SVGAGI. CDR3 residues: CASRETSQGAQYF.

This clonotype is labeled medium-sized (0.01 to 0.1%) based on frequency. The chain has TRBV27 and TRBJ1-3; TCRdb picks TRBD1, but there is no DNA to check that call. The CDR3 totals 15 residues. Per germline, CDR1 MNHEY and CDR2 SMNVEV (reference sequence). The CDR3: CASSSGGHSGNTIYF.

According to its frequency, this clonotype is medium-sized. The rearrangement joins TRBV4-2 to TRBJ2-2; TCRdb designates TRBD1, a call that cannot be tested without DNA. This CDR3 is built from 15 residues. CDR1 and CDR2 (germline): LGHNA, YNFKEQ. The CDR3 is CASSHGDRDTGELFF.

The rearrangement joins TRBV30 to TRBJ1-6; the TCRdb call, TRBD1, lacks DNA for checking. CDR3 length equals 13 residues. The germline CDR1 and CDR2 sequences are GTSNPN and SVGIG (reference sequence). The CDR3 loop is CAWNPGYNSPLHF.

V and J are TRBV6-5 and TRBJ2-2; the D gene TCRdb calls, TRBD2, cannot be checked with no DNA. The CDR3 is 15 amino acids. Per the germline V gene, CDR1 is MNHEY and CDR2 is SVGAGI. The CDR3 loop is CASRGLAGVTGELFF.

By frequency, this clonotype is medium-sized. V gene TRBV5-5 combines with J gene TRBJ1-2. Germline-derived CDR1 and CDR2 are SGHKS and YYEKEE (reference sequence). This CDR3 has 11 amino acids. The CDR3 protein is CASSSDDGYTF.

This chain uses TRBV6-5 with TRBJ2-7; checking the TCRdb D call of TRBD1 is not possible without DNA. CDR1 MNHEY and CDR2 SVGAGI come from the germline V gene. The CDR3 spans 13 residues. CDR3 amino acids: CASRTVNSYEQYF.

The rearrangement uses TRBV30 and TRBJ1-5. In germline, CDR1 is GTSNPN, CDR2 SVGIG (reference sequence). CDR3 length: 17 amino acids. The CDR3 reads CAWSVPYWTGGNQPQHF. Combining the CDR3 with reference TRBV30 and TRBJ1-5 gives the whole variable domain SQTIHQWPATLVQPVGSPLSLECTVEGTSNPNLYWYRQAAGRGLQLLFYSVGIGQISSEVPQNLSASRPQDRQFILSSKKLLLSDSGFYLCAWSVPYWTGGNQPQHFGDGTRLSIL.